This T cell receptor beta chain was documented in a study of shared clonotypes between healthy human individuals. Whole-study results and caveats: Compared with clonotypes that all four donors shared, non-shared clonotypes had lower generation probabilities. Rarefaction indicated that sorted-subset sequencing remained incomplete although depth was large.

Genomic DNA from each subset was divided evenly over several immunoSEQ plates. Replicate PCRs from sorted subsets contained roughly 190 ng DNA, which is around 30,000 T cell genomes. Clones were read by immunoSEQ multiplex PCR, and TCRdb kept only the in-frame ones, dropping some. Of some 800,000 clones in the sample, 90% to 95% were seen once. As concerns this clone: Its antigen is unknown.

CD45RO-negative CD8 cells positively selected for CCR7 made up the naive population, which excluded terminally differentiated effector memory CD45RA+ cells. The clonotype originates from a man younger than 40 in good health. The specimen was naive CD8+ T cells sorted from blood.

The DNA for the CDR3 is TGTGCCAGCAGCTTACCGGGGGATGAGCGGACCTCCTACAATGAGCAGTTCTTC. Translation: CASSLPGDERTSYNEQFF. V and J are TRBV7-2 and TRBJ2-1, with D perhaps matching TRBD2 (6 bases). Germline CDR1 and CDR2: SGHTA and FQGNSA. The CDR3 contains 18 residues. The V end lost 2 bases, the J end lost 0 bases, and 17 bases lay between the germline ends.